This TCR beta chain was retrieved from a study of T cell repertoires in cytomegalovirus infection. Study-wide context: Researchers turned to recently identified HLA-C-restricted CMV epitopes as well as well-studied HLA-B-restricted ones. Indications came from public TCR beta signatures; they pointed to CMV infection and to a matching HLA type. Notes on the study in general: Ex vivo responses were dominated by HLA-C-restricted CMV-specific TCR beta clonotypes. People with CMV and the relevant HLA were identified by cumulative public TCR beta family frequency.

This clonotype was found many times. What it recognizes is unknown. TCRdb ran MiXCR on the reads and lists one entry per CDR3 protein. The repertoire includes about 830,000 distinct CDR3 sequences, approximately 32% of them detected once, and under 15% sits in the top ten. With 1 base removed from V and 1 base from J, the gap between germline ends came to 5 bases. Germline loops: CDR1 SGHVS, CDR2 FQNEAQ. This CDR3 comprises 13 residues. J is TRBJ2-7 and V is TRBV7-8; D gene uncertain. Source: cultured CD8+ T cells from PBMCs, taken from culture after CMV antigen stimulation. The source of this sequence is a human donor in good health (CMV status not recorded). Some clones in this sample may be carry-over from other donors' samples. The CDR3 nucleotides read TGTGCCAGCAGCTTAGAGATATCCTACGAGCAGTACTTC. Protein sequence: CASSLEISYEQYF.